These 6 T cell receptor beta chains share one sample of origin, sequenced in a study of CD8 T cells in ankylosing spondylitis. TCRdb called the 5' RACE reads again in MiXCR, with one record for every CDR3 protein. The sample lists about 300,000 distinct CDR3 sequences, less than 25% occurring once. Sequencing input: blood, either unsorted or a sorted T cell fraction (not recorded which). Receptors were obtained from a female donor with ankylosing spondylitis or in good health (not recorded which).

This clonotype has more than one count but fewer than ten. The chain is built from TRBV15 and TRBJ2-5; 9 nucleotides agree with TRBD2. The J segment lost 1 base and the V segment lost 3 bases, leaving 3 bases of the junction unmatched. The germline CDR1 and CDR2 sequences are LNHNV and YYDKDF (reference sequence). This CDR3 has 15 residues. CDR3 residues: CATSRRTSAQETQYF. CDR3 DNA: TGTGCCACCAGCAGGAGGACTAGCGCCCAAGAGACCCAGTACTTC. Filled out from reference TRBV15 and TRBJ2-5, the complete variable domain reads DAMVIQNPRYQVTQFGKPVTLSCSQTLNHNVMYWYQQKSSQAPKLLFHYYDKDFNNEADTPDNFQSRRPNTSFCFLDIRSPGLGDTAMYLCATSRRTSAQETQYFGPGTRLLVL.

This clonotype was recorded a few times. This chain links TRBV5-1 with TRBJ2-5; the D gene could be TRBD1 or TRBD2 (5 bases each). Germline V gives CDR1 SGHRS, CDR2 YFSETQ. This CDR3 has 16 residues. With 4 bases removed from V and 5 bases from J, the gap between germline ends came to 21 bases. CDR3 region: CASSVTPGTTGETQYF. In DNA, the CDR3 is TGCGCCAGCAGCGTAACTCCCGGGACCACCGGGGAGACCCAGTACTTC.

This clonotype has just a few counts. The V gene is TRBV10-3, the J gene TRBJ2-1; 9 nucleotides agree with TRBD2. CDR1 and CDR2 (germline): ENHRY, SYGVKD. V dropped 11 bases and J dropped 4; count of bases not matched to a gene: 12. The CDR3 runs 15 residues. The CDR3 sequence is CAVGAAGGSYNEQFF. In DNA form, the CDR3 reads TGTGCCGTGGGTGCAGCGGGAGGTTCTTACAATGAGCAGTTCTTC.

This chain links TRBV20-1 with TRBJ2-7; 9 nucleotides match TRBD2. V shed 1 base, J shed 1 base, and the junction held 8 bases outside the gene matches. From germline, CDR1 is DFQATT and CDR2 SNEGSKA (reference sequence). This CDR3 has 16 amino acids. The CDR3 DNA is TGCAGTGCTAGAGGGTTAGCGGGAGAGGGGTCCTACGAGCAGTACTTC. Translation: CSARGLAGEGSYEQYF.

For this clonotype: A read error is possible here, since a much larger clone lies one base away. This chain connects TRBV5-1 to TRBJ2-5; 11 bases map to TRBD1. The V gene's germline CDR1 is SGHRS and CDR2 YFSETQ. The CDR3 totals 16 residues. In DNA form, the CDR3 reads TGCGCCGGCAGCCCAGGGACAGGGGGATCACGAGAGACCCAGTACTTC. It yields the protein CAGSPGTGGSRETQYF.

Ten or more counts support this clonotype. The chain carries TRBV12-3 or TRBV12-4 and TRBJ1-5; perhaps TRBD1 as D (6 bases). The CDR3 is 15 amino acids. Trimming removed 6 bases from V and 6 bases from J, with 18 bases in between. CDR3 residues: CASSPRGRGVQPQHF. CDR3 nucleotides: TGTGCCAGCAGCCCTAGGGGCAGGGGAGTTCAGCCCCAGCATTTT.